These T cell receptor beta chains were read from a single sample in a study of identical twins. Each CDR3 protein is one row after TCRdb ran MiXCR on the 5' RACE reads. The table records some 300,000 distinct CDR3 sequences, 9% to 15% of them present only once. These sequences were also reported in another study, on yellow fever vaccine responses in identical twins.

The sample taken for sequencing was CD8+ T cells sorted from blood. The receptor set was obtained from a woman between 18 and 30 years old in good health. The CDR3 runs from the conserved cysteine through the conserved F or W. The order of the fields is J gene, V gene, CDR3 protein.

j_call: TRBJ2-7
v_call: TRBV2
cdr3_aa: CASNNSPQIRREWYEQYF

j_call: TRBJ2-2
v_call: TRBV10-2
cdr3_aa: CASSGYPDRVPGELFF

j_call: TRBJ2-5
v_call: TRBV7-8
cdr3_aa: CASSLVATQETQYF

j_call: TRBJ1-4
v_call: TRBV7-9
cdr3_aa: CASSLGPGGFNEKLFF

j_call: TRBJ2-1
v_call: TRBV7-8
cdr3_aa: CASSPGLDNEQFF

j_call: TRBJ1-1
v_call: TRBV12-3/TRBV12-4
cdr3_aa: CASSPNRIQAFF

j_call: TRBJ2-2
v_call: TRBV4-1
cdr3_aa: CASSQDRAGGNTGELFF

j_call: TRBJ2-2
v_call: TRBV27
cdr3_aa: CASSFTANTGELFF

j_call: TRBJ2-1
v_call: TRBV12-3/TRBV12-4
cdr3_aa: CASRAANEQFF

j_call: TRBJ2-2
v_call: TRBV5-1
cdr3_aa: CASSPGDRGSTGELFF

j_call: TRBJ2-7
v_call: TRBV15
cdr3_aa: CATSRDWQESSYEQYF

j_call: TRBJ2-1
v_call: TRBV9
cdr3_aa: CASSVDRGIGNEQFF

j_call: TRBJ2-2
v_call: TRBV6-4
cdr3_aa: CASSRTGDAGELFF